These 8 T cell receptor beta chains were sequenced from one sample in a study of long-term antiretroviral therapy in people with HIV. The immunoSEQ assay was v3.0, run at survey level. Assay used: immunoSEQ multiplex PCR; TCRdb lists only in-frame clones, some missing. The data contain about 18,000 clones, about four fifths of them seen just once; the ten biggest clones take up less than 20%. The sample was unsorted PBMCs, taken 0.6 years after starting antiretroviral therapy. These receptors came from a woman younger than 30 with HIV.

The chain couples TRBV28 to TRBJ2-1; D not certain. Between the trimmed V and J ends, which lost 6 bases and 2 bases, there was a span of 5 bases. This CDR3 region has 12 residues. Germline V gene data show CDR1 as MDHEN and CDR2 as SYDVKM. CDR3 in amino acids: CASSPAYNEQFF. CDR3 DNA: TGTGCCAGCAGCCCCGCCTACAATGAGCAGTTCTTC. Together with reference TRBV28 and TRBJ2-1, the CDR3 gives the full variable domain: DVKVTQSSRYLVKRTGEKVFLECVQDMDHENMFWYRQDPGLGLRLIYFSYDVKMKEKGDIPEGYSVSREKKERFSLILESASTNQTSMYLCASSPAYNEQFFGPGTRLTVL.

J is TRBJ1-1 and V is TRBV28; 8 bases are shared with TRBD1. The V segment lost 3 bases and the J segment 0 bases; nucleotides outside the gene matches: 0. There are 14 residues in the CDR3. In germline, CDR1 is MDHEN, CDR2 SYDVKM. This CDR3 reads CASSLTGVNTEAFF. The CDR3 DNA reads as TGTGCCAGCAGTTTGACAGGGGTGAACACTGAAGCTTTCTTT.

The chain uses TRBV7-9 and TRBJ2-1, with 10 bases lining up with TRBD1. The CDR3 contains 17 residues. The V gene's germline CDR1 is SEHNR and CDR2 FQNEAQ (reference sequence). Trimming cost V 1 base and J 4 bases; bases outside gene matches: 7. The CDR3 loop is CASSLGSWTGGYNEQFF. CDR3 DNA sequence: TGTGCCAGCAGCTTAGGTTCTTGGACAGGGGGGTACAATGAGCAGTTCTTC.

The chain joins TRBV7-3 to TRBJ2-3, with 7 positions matching TRBD1. Germline V lookup: CDR1 SGHTA, CDR2 FQGTGA. CDR3 size: 16 residues. J was trimmed by 4 bases and V by 2 bases; bases with no gene match: 9. This chain's CDR3 is CASSLLGGAQPDTQYF. In DNA, the CDR3 is TGTGCCAGCAGCTTATTAGGGGGCGCCCAGCCAGATACGCAGTATTTT.

The V gene is TRBV12-5, the J gene TRBJ2-3; the D is unclear. This CDR3 region has 13 residues. Germline values: CDR1 LGHNT, CDR2 FRNRAP. Trimming removed 3 bases at V and 3 bases at J, with 7 bases between. DNA for the CDR3: TGTGCTAGTGGTTTCGGAGTTACAGATACGCAGTATTTT. It is translated as CASGFGVTDTQYF.

This CDR3 is CASSLNQPQHF. The CDR3, as DNA: TGTGCCAGCAGTTTAAACCAGCCCCAGCATTTT. The chain couples TRBV28 to TRBJ1-5; D not certain. V lost 2 bases and J 7 bases, leaving 3 bases between the germline ends. The CDR3 loop spans 11 amino acids. Per germline, CDR1 MDHEN and CDR2 SYDVKM.

The gene calls are TRBV4-2 and TRBJ2-3, with D possibly being TRBD2 (6 bases). V gave up 0 bases and J gave up 0 bases, with 10 bases separating them. The CDR3 covers 16 residues. The germline V gene has CDR1 LGHNA and CDR2 YNFKEQ. The CDR3 here is CASSQDQLASTDTQYF. CDR3 DNA: TGTGCCAGCAGCCAAGACCAACTAGCTAGCACAGATACGCAGTATTTT.

This clone was observed a handful of times. The same CDR3 also results from other DNA sequences found in this sample. V and J are TRBV13 and TRBJ1-1; TRBD1 matches 8 bases. The CDR3 consists of 15 residues. V shed 2 bases, J shed 4 bases, and the junction held 6 bases outside the gene matches. The germline gives CDR1 PRHDT, CDR2 FYEKMQ (reference sequence). The CDR3 protein is CASSLYPTGGTEAFF. CDR3 sequence (DNA): TGTGCCAGCAGCTTATATCCTACAGGGGGCACTGAAGCTTTCTTT.